This T cell receptor (beta chain) was recorded in a study of siplizumab effects on memory and regulatory T cells (dated 2019 in TCRdb). Broadly, across the study: The study looked at the effect of siplizumab, an anti-CD2 antibody, on alloreactive T-cell subsets in allogeneic mixed lymphocyte reactions made from human PBMCs. Results and caveats for the whole study, not just this receptor: A naive or memory phenotype could not be assigned to roughly 80-97% of proliferating CD4+ or CD8+ clones. Unstimulated naive T cells appeared more diverse than memory T cells, and naive cells seemed to contribute substantially to the alloresponse. Siplizumab significantly lowered the cumulative frequency of alloreactive sequences that could be traced to unstimulated CD4+ memory T cells. Because sequences below about 10^-5 frequency were poorly captured, only a minor fraction of alloreactive clones could be mapped to unstimulated subsets. No functional confirmation was obtained for the suppressive function of proliferating Tregs from siplizumab cultures. Of the alloreactive CD4+ clones that could be mapped, the Treg-derived share averaged 68.8% with siplizumab compared with under 30% in control reactions.

The library was obtained by the immunoSEQ multiplex PCR assay. Roughly 100,000 TCR templates per sample were assayed on the deep sequencing platform. Genomic DNA extracted from sorted T cells was used for TCRbeta CDR3 sequencing. Under the source paper's analysis protocol: The R programming language was used for clonal analysis of TCRbeta CDR3 data. Alloreactive CD4+ and CD8+ clones were defined by comparing unstimulated samples with post-reaction CFSE-low samples. By matching sequences to the repertoires of sorted unstimulated Treg and non-Treg cells, each alloreactive CD4+ clone was assigned a regulatory or non-regulatory origin. TCRdb provides this immuneACCESS table in a form limited to in-frame rearrangements. Some clones are lacking; in checked studies, under half of them reflect an unresolved V gene, and why the rest are absent is not known. V and J calls and clone size are those listed in that table; D and trimming were worked out from the DNA. The sample has roughly 93,000 clones on record, about 93% of them singletons. 1% to 1.5% of the sample comes from the top ten.

TCRbeta CDR3 sequencing was performed on sorted unstimulated T cells and on proliferating T cells recovered from mixed lymphocyte reactions. Fresh whole blood from around 11 HLA-typed healthy donors was used to isolate PBMCs. To map where alloreactive clones came from, unstimulated CD4+ non-regulatory T cells were FACS-sorted. As encoded in the germline V gene (reference sequence), CDR1 is LNHDA while CDR2 is SQIVND. From its cysteine to its phenylalanine, the CDR3 spans 14 amino acids. Only CDR3 DNA is held: 42 bases, read in frame from base 1. The germline ends are 18 bases apart after V is trimmed by 9 bases and J by 6 bases. This clone was counted a single time. This clone's antigen is unknown. No qualities accompany the bases; no much larger clone lies one base away.

This TCR derives from a human donor in good health. The specimen was non-Treg CD4+ T cells sorted from blood. The cell subset or site label, read with the paper, signifies: FACS-sorted unstimulated CD4+ non-regulatory T cells. Recombination connected TRBV19 to TRBJ2-4; perhaps TRBD1 is the D gene, with 6 bases matching. The DNA sequence is TGTGCCAGCCAGTATCAACAGGGACCAAACATTCAGTACTTC. Its protein is CASQYQQGPNIQYF.